Each of the 22 T cell receptor beta chains below was sequenced from the same sample in a study of T cells in Graves' hyperthyroidism and ophthalmopathy. The TCR beta CDR3 regions underwent amplification using RNA transcripts as the source. RT-PCR in the first round (using the HTBI primer set) targeted the TCR CDR3. MiXCR, run by TCRdb on the multiplex PCR reads, gives a single entry per CDR3 protein. The table shows over 150,000 distinct CDR3 sequences, with 15% to 20% occurring only once. The sequencing input was blood. The receptor set was obtained from a woman aged 50 to 60 with Graves' hyperthyroidism.

There are a few counts of this clonotype. This sequence joins TRBV4-1 and TRBJ2-7; 7 bases agree with TRBD2. The germline CDR1 and CDR2 sequences are MGHRA and YSYEKL. The CDR3 has 16 residues. V trimming: 3 bases; J trimming: 0 bases; junction bases outside the gene matches: 8. The CDR3 DNA reads TGCGCCAGCAGCCACCTCAGCGGGGTGCCCTCCTACGAGCAGTACTTC. Translating it yields CASSHLSGVPSYEQYF.

The genes are TRBV24-1 and TRBJ2-3; D unresolved. Trimming cost V 3 bases and J 4 bases, with 7 bases left between them. The CDR3 sequence is 13 residues long. Germline CDR1 is KGHDR and CDR2 is SFDVKD. DNA of the CDR3: TGTGCCACCAGTGATCGTGGGCCAGATACGCAGTATTTT. The encoded protein is CATSDRGPDTQYF.

Many counts were recorded for this clonotype. The chain combines TRBV5-1 with TRBJ1-2; D ambiguous. Trimming took 0 bases from V and 4 from J, leaving 7 bases between them. Germline-derived CDR1 and CDR2 are SGHRS and YFSETQ. The CDR3 has 13 residues. Written as DNA, the CDR3 is TGCGCCAGCAGCTTGGTCGGTGCCTATGGCTACACCTTC. Amino acids: CASSLVGAYGYTF. Filled out from reference TRBV5-1 and TRBJ1-2, the complete variable domain reads KAGVTQTPRYLIKTRGQQVTLSCSPISGHRSVSWYQQTPGQGLQFLFEYFSETQRNKGNFPGRFSGRQFSNSRSEMNVSTLELGDSALYLCASSLVGAYGYTFGSGTRLTVV.

This clonotype was detected many times. The chain couples TRBV29-1 to TRBJ1-2; D gene unclear. The CDR3 contains 10 residues. The V and J ends lost 3 bases and 6 bases respectively, with 5 bases between them. Looked up from germline, CDR1 is SQVTM and CDR2 is ANQGSEA. The DNA of the CDR3 is TGCAGCGTTGACGGGGATGGCTACACCTTC. This translates into CSVDGDGYTF.

Ten or more counts support this clonotype. The chain recombines TRBV4-1 with TRBJ1-1; D is ambiguous. The CDR3 sequence is 15 residues long. CDR1 and CDR2 from the germline V gene are MGHRA and YSYEKL. The germline V and J ends were trimmed by 0 bases and 0 bases, with 8 bases remaining between them. As DNA, the CDR3 is TGCGCCAGCAGCCAAGATGTCGCCTTGAACACTGAAGCTTTCTTT. Amino acid sequence: CASSQDVALNTEAFF.

This clonotype has ten or more counts. The rearrangement joins TRBV6-4 to TRBJ1-1; D remains unclear. Trimming left V 2 bases short and J 0 bases short, with 4 bases between. Germline assignment: CDR1 MRHNA and CDR2 SNTAGT. This CDR3 region has 13 residues. The CDR3 bases are TGTGCCAGCAGTGACGACTTGAACACTGAAGCTTTCTTT. As protein: CASSDDLNTEAFF.

This clonotype was seen only a few times. This rearrangement joins TRBV18 to TRBJ1-3; D ambiguous. The CDR3 runs 16 residues. Germline V CDR1 and CDR2: KGHSH, LQKENI. V lost 5 bases and J lost 0, with 14 bases in between. CDR3 amino acids: CASSAYDTVSGNTIYF. In nucleotides, the CDR3 is TGTGCCAGCTCAGCTTACGACACCGTCTCTGGAAACACCATATATTTT.

In its sample, this clonotype was seen many times. This chain joins TRBV28 and TRBJ2-1; no firm D call. The V end was cut by 6 bases, the J end by 0 bases, with 15 bases between. This CDR3 has 16 residues. Germline CDR1 reads MDHEN; CDR2 reads SYDVKM. CDR3 sequence (DNA): TGTGCCAGCAGCCCAATCTTTGGTGGCTCCTACAATGAGCAGTTCTTC. Translating it yields CASSPIFGGSYNEQFF.

The table lists this clonotype with a few counts. This chain uses TRBV7-2 with TRBJ1-3, with a possible D match to TRBD1 (6 bases). This CDR3 is 14 amino acids long. Germline lookup yields CDR1 SGHTA and CDR2 FQGNSA. Trimming took off 5 bases at V and 4 bases at J, with 12 bases between the two ends. The CDR3 nucleotides read TGTGCCAGCAGCCGGGGGCTCACAGGAAACACCATATATTTT. Amino acids: CASSRGLTGNTIYF.

The chain combines TRBV18 with TRBJ2-5, with TRBD1 identical over 8 bases. This CDR3 comprises 14 residues. In germline, CDR1 is KGHSH, CDR2 LQKENI. V lost 1 base and J lost 4; bases outside the gene matches: 2. CDR3 loop: CASSPLGQGETQYF. The DNA for the CDR3 is TGTGCCAGCTCACCACTAGGACAGGGAGAGACCCAGTACTTC.

The chain carries TRBV10-3 and TRBJ2-7; D gene unclear. Germline values: CDR1 ENHRY, CDR2 SYGVKD. Trimming removed 4 bases at V and 2 bases at J, with 9 bases between. There are 13 residues in the CDR3. DNA for the CDR3: TGTGCCATCAGTGGTGAGGAGACCTACGAGCAGTACTTC. Its protein product is CAISGEETYEQYF.

This chain connects TRBV7-2 to TRBJ2-2, with 11 nucleotides matching TRBD1. Germline CDR1 and CDR2: SGHTA and FQGNSA. The CDR3 length is 17 residues. The junction had 6 bases not matched to a gene; V was cut back by 3 bases and J by 3 bases. The CDR3, as DNA: TGTGCCAGCAGCTTCGGGACAGGGGGGACGGACACCGGGGAGCTGTTTTTT. Amino acid sequence: CASSFGTGGTDTGELFF.

The genes are TRBV3-1 and TRBJ2-1; 7 nucleotides align to TRBD1. The CDR3 contains 14 residues. Germline V gene lookup returns CDR1 LGHDT and CDR2 YNNKEL (reference sequence). The trim removed 4 bases at V and 5 bases at J, leaving 5 bases unmatched. The CDR3 DNA is TGTGCCAGCAGCCTCCAAGGGACAGACAATGAGCAGTTCTTC. It encodes CASSLQGTDNEQFF.

The sample holds many counts of this clonotype. The chain links TRBV5-1 to TRBJ2-7; D is ambiguous. Trimming took 4 bases from V and 3 from J, leaving 11 bases between them. The CDR3 is 13 residues long. Per the germline V gene, CDR1 is SGHRS and CDR2 is YFSETQ. The CDR3 sequence is CASSPQDGYEQYF. CDR3 DNA: TGCGCCAGCAGCCCGCAGGACGGCTACGAGCAGTACTTC.

This clonotype was recorded many times. J is TRBJ1-2 and V is TRBV5-1; D is unresolved. Trimming removed 0 bases from V and 4 bases from J, with 10 bases in between. Per germline, CDR1 SGHRS and CDR2 YFSETQ. CDR3 length: 14 amino acids. The CDR3 loop is CASSLESSPYGYTF. The CDR3 DNA follows: TGCGCCAGCAGCTTGGAGAGCAGTCCCTATGGCTACACCTTC.

This rearrangement joins TRBV28 to TRBJ1-5; 8 nucleotides match TRBD1. The V gene end was trimmed by 7 bases and the J gene end by 6 bases; junction bases not matched to a gene: 8. The germline V gene has CDR1 MDHEN and CDR2 SYDVKM. This CDR3 comprises 14 residues. The CDR3 coding sequence is TGTGCCAGCACCCAGGACAGGGTGGGTCAGCCCCAGCATTTT. Residues: CASTQDRVGQPQHF.

Many counts were recorded for this clonotype. The rearrangement links TRBV9 to TRBJ2-1, with D tentatively TRBD2 (6 bases). Germline lookup yields CDR1 SGDLS and CDR2 YYNGEE. The CDR3 runs 16 residues. Trimming removed 1 base at V and 10 bases at J, with 21 bases between. Here the CDR3 reads CASSVSPLFGGVEQFF. In nucleotides, the CDR3 is TGTGCCAGCAGCGTATCTCCCCTCTTCGGGGGAGTCGAGCAGTTCTTC.

In this sample, this clonotype turned up many times. The chain combines TRBV3-1 with TRBJ2-7; TRBD1 matches at 10 bases. The CDR3 has 15 residues. CDR1 and CDR2 (germline): LGHDT, YNNKEL (reference sequence). V shed 2 bases, J shed 3 bases, and the junction held 4 bases outside the gene matches. The CDR3 loop reads CASSQTRTGGYEQYF. CDR3 nucleotide sequence: TGTGCCAGCAGCCAAACACGGACAGGGGGCTACGAGCAGTACTTC.

The V and J genes are TRBV5-5 and TRBJ1-6; 7 bases fit TRBD1. Germline CDR1 and CDR2: SGHKS and YYEKEE (reference sequence). CDR3 length: 15 amino acids. With V trimmed by 4 bases and J by 5 bases, 6 bases remained unmatched. CDR3 sequence reads: CASSTRTGDNSPLHF. The CDR3 bases are TGTGCCAGCAGCACCAGGACAGGAGATAATTCACCCCTCCACTTT.

The CDR3 region has the DNA TGTGCCTGGGCCCAGGGGGCACGGACCTACGAGCAGTACTTC. It codes for CAWAQGARTYEQYF. V gene TRBV30 combines with J gene TRBJ2-7, with 8 positions matching TRBD1. V was pared by 5 bases and J by 2 bases, with 8 bases of the junction left unmatched. Per the germline V gene, CDR1 is GTSNPN and CDR2 is SVGIG (reference sequence). The CDR3 contains 14 residues.

This chain's CDR3 is CASSLDRIKAFF. For the CDR3, the DNA is TGTGCCAGCAGCCTGGACAGGATTAAAGCTTTCTTT. The V gene is TRBV5-4, the J gene TRBJ1-1, with TRBD1 identical over 7 bases. CDR1 and CDR2 (germline): SGHNT, YYREEE (reference sequence). CDR3 length: 12 amino acids. V lost 4 bases and J lost 9; bases outside the gene matches: 6. Based on the CDR3 plus reference TRBV5-4 and TRBJ1-1, the full variable domain is ETGVTQSPTHLIKTRGQQVTLRCSSQSGHNTVSWYQQALGQGPQFIFQYYREEENGRGNFPPRFSGLQFPNYSSELNVNALELDDSALYLCASSLDRIKAFFGQGTRLTVV.

The table lists this clonotype with many counts. Mismatch with germline at one junction end may stem from a read error. CDR3 sequence: CASSLTVGEQCF. In DNA form, the CDR3 reads TGTGCCAGCAGCTTGACAGTTGGAGAGCAGTGCTTC. V is TRBV11-1 and J is TRBJ2-1, with D perhaps TRBD1 (5 bases). The CDR3 runs to 12 residues. Germline CDR1 is SGHAT and CDR2 is FQDESV (reference sequence).